This T cell receptor (beta chain) is from a study of T cell responses to AZD1222 COVID-19 vaccine (dated by TCRdb to about 2021). Notes on the research overall: AZD1222 recipients with second doses at about 4 weeks or about 12 weeks were pooled, because spike-specific TCR depth and breadth did not differ between schedules. Trial participants were enrolled by age into 18-55, 56-69 and 70-plus year subgroups, with roughly 160, 29 and 62 TCR-sequenced participants respectively. TCR sequencing was performed for some 250 trial participants, of whom roughly 200 were given two doses of AZD1222 and around 25 were given two doses of MenACWY control vaccine.

On the study overall, not on this receptor specifically: The vaccine-associated CD4 TCRs covered the entire spike protein, and the dominant responses fell in regions 160-218 and 743-854. Most participants were white British and females outnumbered males, and the authors suggested that clonal diversity may have been underestimated. Because no day 14 peak-response samples were available, the repertoires could be characterized only after the peak T cell response. In the small 56-69-year group, the increase in depth fell short of significance, most likely because of low power. Reportedly, almost half of the unique spike-specific TCRs recognized epitopes lying outside the regions that are mutated in the B.1.351 and B.1.1.7 variants. A significant rise in spike-specific TCR breadth and depth was observed after two AZD1222 doses relative to day 0 and relative to MenACWY recipients. Only 5 to 7 AZD1222 recipients were SARS-CoV-2 seropositive at baseline, limiting conclusions about previously exposed vaccinees.

Between the V and J ends, shortened by 4 bases and 8 bases respectively, the junction contains 22 bases. The CDR3 has 16 amino acids, counting the end cysteine and phenylalanine. Only the CDR3 DNA stays, 48 bases, in frame from base 1. Based on the germline V gene, the CDR1 and CDR2 sequences are SGHRS and YFSETQ. The CDR3 regions of human TCRbeta chains were analyzed by immunosequencing. Processing in the source paper ran as follows. Repertoire TCRs were matched against a reference library of SARS-CoV-2-specific TCRs generated with the MIRA antigen-specificity platform. Breadth meant the fraction of unique TCRs that were SARS-CoV-2-associated, whereas depth meant the fraction of total T cells that were SARS-CoV-2-associated. Using the MIRA data, every spike-specific TCR was mapped to the spike region that the TCR reacted to and assigned to either a CD4 or a CD8 class. Log10-transformed breadth and depth values were compared by one-way ANOVA with Sidak's multiple comparisons tests. Not all clones reach the TCRdb copy of this immuneACCESS table, which keeps in-frame sequences only. Checked studies attribute under half of the gap to unresolved V genes and leave the rest unexplained. For V, J and clone size, that table is used; D and trimming come from the DNA. This sample lists about 90,000 clones; 88% were detected once. Of the sample, around 17% is held by the ten largest clones.

This specimen's time point label, per the study, means: baseline before first vaccination. Vaccinee samples were obtained from the UK trials COV001 and COV002, which included a single-blind randomized controlled phase 2/3 trial of AZD1222 (ChAdOx1 nCoV-19) in healthy adults. For TCRbeta chain sequencing, PBMC samples were collected from trial participants at day 0 and at day 28 after the second dose. As to this clone: Its antigen has not been determined. Base quality data are lacking; no much larger clone is found one base away.

The rearrangement combines TRBV5-1 with TRBJ2-1; a tentative D call is TRBD1 (8 bases match). The source was peripheral blood, collected on day 0 of AZD1222 vaccination. This TCR came from an adult in good health. The nucleotide sequence is given as TGCGCCAGCAGCCCCGACAGGGGCGGGAGCTGGGATGAGCAGTTCTTC. This encodes CASSPDRGGSWDEQFF.